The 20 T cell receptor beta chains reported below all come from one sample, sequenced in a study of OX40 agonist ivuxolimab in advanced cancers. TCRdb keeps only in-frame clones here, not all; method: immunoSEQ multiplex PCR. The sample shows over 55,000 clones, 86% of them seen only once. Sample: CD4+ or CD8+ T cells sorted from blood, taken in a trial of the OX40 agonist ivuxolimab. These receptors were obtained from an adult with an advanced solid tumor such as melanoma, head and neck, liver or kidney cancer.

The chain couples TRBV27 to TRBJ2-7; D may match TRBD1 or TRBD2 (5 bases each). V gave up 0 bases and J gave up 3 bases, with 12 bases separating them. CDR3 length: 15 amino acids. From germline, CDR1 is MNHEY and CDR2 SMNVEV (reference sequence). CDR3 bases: TGTGCCAGCAGTTTATCCCCCGGGACCAGCTACGAGCAGTACTTC. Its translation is CASSLSPGTSYEQYF.

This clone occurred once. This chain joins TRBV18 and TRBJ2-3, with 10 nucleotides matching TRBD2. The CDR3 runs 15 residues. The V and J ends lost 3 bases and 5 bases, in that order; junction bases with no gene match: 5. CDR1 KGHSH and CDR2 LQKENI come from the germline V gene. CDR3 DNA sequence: TGTGCCAGCTCACCCCCTTCTAGCGGGGGAGATACGCAGTATTTT. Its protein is CASSPPSSGGDTQYF. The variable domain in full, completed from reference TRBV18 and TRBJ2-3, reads NAGVMQNPRHLVRRRGQEARLRCSPMKGHSHVYWYRQLPEEGLKFMVYLQKENIIDESGMPKERFSAEFPKEGPSILRIQQVVRGDSAAYFCASSPPSSGGDTQYFGPGTRLTVL.

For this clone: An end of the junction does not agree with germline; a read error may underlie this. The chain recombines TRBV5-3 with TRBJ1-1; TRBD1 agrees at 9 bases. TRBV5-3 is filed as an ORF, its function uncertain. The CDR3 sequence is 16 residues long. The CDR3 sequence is CARREGPTGTGTVAFF. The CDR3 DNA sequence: TGTGCCAGAAGGGAGGGCCCAACCGGGACAGGGACTGTAGCTTTCTTT.

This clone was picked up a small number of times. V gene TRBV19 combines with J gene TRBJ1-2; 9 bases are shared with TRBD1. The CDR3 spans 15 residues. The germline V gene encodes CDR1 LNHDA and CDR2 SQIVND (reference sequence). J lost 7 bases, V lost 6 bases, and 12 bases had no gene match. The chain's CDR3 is CASRKPGQGSGGYTF. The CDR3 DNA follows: TGTGCCAGTAGGAAGCCGGGACAGGGATCGGGTGGCTACACCTTC.

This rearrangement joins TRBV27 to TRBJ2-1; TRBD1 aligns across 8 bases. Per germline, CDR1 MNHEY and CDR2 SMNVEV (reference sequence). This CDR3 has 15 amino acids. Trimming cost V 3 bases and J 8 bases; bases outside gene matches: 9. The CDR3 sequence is CASSFPGTGSHEQFF. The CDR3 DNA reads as TGTGCCAGCAGTTTTCCCGGGACAGGAAGCCATGAGCAGTTCTTC.

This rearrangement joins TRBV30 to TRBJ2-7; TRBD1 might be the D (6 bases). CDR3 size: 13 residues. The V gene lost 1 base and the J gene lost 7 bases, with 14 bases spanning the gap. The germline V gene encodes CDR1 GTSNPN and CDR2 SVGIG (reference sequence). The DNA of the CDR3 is TGTGCCTGGAGTGCTCAACCGGGACAAGAGCAGTACTTC. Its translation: CAWSAQPGQEQYF.

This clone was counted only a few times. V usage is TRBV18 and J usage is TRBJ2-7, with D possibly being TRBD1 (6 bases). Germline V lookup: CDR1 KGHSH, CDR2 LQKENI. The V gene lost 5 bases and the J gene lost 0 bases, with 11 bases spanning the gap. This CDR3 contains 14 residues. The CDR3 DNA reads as TGTGCCAGCTCATCCCGGACAGACTCCTACGAGCAGTACTTC. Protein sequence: CASSSRTDSYEQYF.

The CDR3 sequence: CASSRGQGESYNEQFF. Here the CDR3 DNA reads TGCGCCAGCAGCAGAGGACAGGGAGAATCCTACAATGAGCAGTTCTTC. V is TRBV5-1 and J is TRBJ2-1; 8 nucleotides match TRBD1. The germline V gene encodes CDR1 SGHRS and CDR2 YFSETQ. V gave up 4 bases and J gave up 1 base; unmatched junction bases: 7. The CDR3 totals 16 residues.

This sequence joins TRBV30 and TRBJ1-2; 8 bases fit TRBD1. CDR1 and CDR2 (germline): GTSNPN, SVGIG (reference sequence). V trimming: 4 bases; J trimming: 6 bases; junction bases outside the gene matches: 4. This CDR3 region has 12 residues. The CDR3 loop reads CAWMTDRDGYTF. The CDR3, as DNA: TGTGCCTGGATGACGGACAGGGATGGCTACACCTTC.

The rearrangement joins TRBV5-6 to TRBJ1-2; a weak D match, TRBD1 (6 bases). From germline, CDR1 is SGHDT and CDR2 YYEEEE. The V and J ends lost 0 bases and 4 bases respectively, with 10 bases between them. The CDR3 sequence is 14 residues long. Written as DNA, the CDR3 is TGTGCCAGCAGCTTGGGCGGGACAACCTATGGCTACACCTTC. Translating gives CASSLGGTTYGYTF.

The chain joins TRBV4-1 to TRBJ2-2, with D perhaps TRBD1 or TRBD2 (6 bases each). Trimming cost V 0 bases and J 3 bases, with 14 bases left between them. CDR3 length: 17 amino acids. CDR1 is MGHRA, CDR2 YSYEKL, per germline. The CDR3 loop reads CASSQDPGASDTGELFF. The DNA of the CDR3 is TGCGCCAGCAGCCAAGACCCGGGGGCCTCGGACACCGGGGAGCTGTTTTTT.

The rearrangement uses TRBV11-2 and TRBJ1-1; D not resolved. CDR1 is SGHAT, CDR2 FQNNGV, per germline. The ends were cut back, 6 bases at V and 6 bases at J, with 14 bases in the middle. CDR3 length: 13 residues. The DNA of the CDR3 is TGTGCCAGCAGAGTTACCCCAAGCGCTGAAGCTTTCTTT. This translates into CASRVTPSAEAFF.

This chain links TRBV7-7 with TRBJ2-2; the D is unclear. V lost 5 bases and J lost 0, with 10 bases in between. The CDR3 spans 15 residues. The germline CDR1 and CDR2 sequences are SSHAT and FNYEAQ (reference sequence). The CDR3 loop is CASSLTNANTGELFF. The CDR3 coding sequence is TGTGCCAGCAGCCTCACTAACGCGAACACCGGGGAGCTGTTTTTT. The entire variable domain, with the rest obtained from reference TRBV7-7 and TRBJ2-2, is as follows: GAGVSQSPRYKVTKRGQDVTLRCDPISSHATLYWYQQALGQGPEFLTYFNYEAQPDKSGLPSDRFSAERPEGSISTLTIQRTEQRDSAMYRCASSLTNANTGELFFGEGSRLTVL.

DNA of the CDR3: TGCGCCAGCAGCCCTCTAGCGCTGCCCACAGATACGCAGTATTTT. Protein: CASSPLALPTDTQYF. This sequence joins TRBV10-1 and TRBJ2-3, with D possibly TRBD2 on 6 matching bases. Germline CDR1 WNHNN, CDR2 SYGVQD (reference sequence). The CDR3 loop spans 15 amino acids. V lost 6 bases and J 2 bases, leaving 15 bases between the germline ends.

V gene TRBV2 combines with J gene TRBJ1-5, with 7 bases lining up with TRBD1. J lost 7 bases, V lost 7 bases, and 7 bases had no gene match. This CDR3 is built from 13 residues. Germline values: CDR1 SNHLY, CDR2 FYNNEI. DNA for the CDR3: TGTGCCAGCACCCGACAGGGAGGGCAGCCCCAGCATTTT. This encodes CASTRQGGQPQHF.

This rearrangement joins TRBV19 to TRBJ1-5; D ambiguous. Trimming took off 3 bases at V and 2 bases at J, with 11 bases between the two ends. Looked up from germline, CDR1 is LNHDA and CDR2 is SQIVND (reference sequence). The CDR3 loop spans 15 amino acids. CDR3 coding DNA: TGTGCCAGTAGTATTCGGCCGGCGGGCAATCAGCCCCAGCATTTT. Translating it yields CASSIRPAGNQPQHF.

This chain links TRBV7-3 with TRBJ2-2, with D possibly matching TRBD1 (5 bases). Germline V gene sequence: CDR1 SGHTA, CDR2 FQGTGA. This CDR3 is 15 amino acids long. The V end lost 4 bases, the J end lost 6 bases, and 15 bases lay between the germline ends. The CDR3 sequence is CASSSARVGSGELFF. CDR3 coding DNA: TGTGCCAGCAGCTCCGCCAGGGTTGGCTCCGGGGAGCTGTTTTTT.

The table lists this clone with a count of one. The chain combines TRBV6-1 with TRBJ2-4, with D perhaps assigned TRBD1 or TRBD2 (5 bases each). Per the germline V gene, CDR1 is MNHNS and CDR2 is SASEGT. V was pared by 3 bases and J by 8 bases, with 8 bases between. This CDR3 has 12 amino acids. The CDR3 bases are TGTGCCAGCAGTGAGAGGGGTGACATTCAGTACTTC. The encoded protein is CASSERGDIQYF.

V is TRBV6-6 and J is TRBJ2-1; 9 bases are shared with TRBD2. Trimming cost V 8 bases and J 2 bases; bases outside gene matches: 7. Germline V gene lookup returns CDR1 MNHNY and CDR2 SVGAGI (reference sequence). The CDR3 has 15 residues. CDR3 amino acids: CASRRPSGAYNEQFF. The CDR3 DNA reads TGTGCCAGCCGGAGGCCTAGCGGGGCCTACAATGAGCAGTTCTTC.

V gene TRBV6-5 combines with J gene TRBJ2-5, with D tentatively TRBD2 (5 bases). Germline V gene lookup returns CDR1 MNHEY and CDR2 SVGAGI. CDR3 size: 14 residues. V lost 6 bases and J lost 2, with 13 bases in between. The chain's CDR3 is CASSQPGLQETQYF. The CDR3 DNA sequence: TGTGCCAGCAGCCAACCAGGACTGCAAGAGACCCAGTACTTC.